This T cell receptor (beta chain) was sequenced during a study of PD-1 blockade in classical Hodgkin lymphoma. Overall study results and limits: Patients who began taking nivolumab under 1 year after ASCT were left out. Baseline diversity was lower in partial responders and progressors than complete responders. There was a significant rise in CD4+ TCR diversity by C4D1, with no such rise for CD8+.

The CDR3 consists of 14 residues. V trimming: 4 bases; J trimming: 7 bases; junction bases outside the gene matches: 8. Germline V gene data show CDR1 as SGHNT and CDR2 as YENEEA. Note on this clone: Its antigen is still unknown.

The assay was immunoSEQ multiplex PCR, and TCRdb's table has in-frame clones only and misses some. This sample carries tens of thousands of clones, approximately 72% of them seen once, and the ten largest clones take approximately 12%. Time point in this sample: cycle 4 day 1 (C4D1), after five to seven weeks of nivolumab. Each patient experienced a relapse that followed autologous stem cell transplantation, and brentuximab vedotin exposure varied. The origin of this receptor is a human donor with classical Hodgkin lymphoma. Sequenced here: peripheral blood mononuclear cells (PBMCs), sampled before the fourth cycle of nivolumab. The rearrangement uses TRBV11-3 and TRBJ1-1; TRBD1 agrees at 8 bases. CDR3 DNA sequence: TGTGCCAGCAGCTCCGGACAGGGAATCAGTGAAGCTTTCTTT. This translates into CASSSGQGISEAFF.